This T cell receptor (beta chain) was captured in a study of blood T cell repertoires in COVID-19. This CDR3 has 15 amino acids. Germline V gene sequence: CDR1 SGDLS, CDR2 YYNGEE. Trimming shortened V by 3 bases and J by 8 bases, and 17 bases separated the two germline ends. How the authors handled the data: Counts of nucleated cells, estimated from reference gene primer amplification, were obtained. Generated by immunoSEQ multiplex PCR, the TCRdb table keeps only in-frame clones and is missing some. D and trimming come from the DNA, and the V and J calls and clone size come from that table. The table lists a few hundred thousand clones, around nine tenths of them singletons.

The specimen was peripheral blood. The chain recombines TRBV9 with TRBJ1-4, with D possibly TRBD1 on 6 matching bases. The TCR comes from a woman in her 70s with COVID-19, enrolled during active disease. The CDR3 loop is CASSGQDGAGEKLFF. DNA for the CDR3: TGTGCCAGCAGCGGACAGGACGGTGCTGGGGAAAAACTGTTTTTT.